Listed below are T cell receptor beta chains from one sample, sequenced in a study of cytomegalovirus exposure and HLA in healthy donors. Clones were sequenced by immunoSEQ multiplex PCR, and TCRdb holds only the in-frame ones, with some missing. The table records about 150,000 clones, about 88% of them present only once. Material: PBMCs. Receptors originate from a woman younger than 35 in good health and CMV-seronegative. CDR3s include the opening cysteine and the closing phenylalanine or tryptophan. A D gene is named only where the DNA matches it firmly. Rows may omit the clone size; those that give it use once, few, many or a size class.

>TRBJ2-1|-|-|TRBV13
TGTGCCAGCAGTCACGGGGGTATGGGGACGGTTTACAATGAGCAGTTCTTC
CASSHGGMGTVYNEQFF
>TRBJ1-2|-|-|TRBV2
TGTGCCAGCAGTGATGCGAGAGAGCGGAGCTACACCTTC
CASSDARERSYTF
>TRBJ1-5|-|TRBD1|TRBV19
TGTGCCAGTAGCAAACCGGGACAGATTTATAGCAATCAGCCCCAGCATTTT
CASSKPGQIYSNQPQHF
>TRBJ2-3|once|-|TRBV5-1
TGCGCCAGCAGCTTGAAGGTGGGGCCCGCAGATACGCAGTATTTT
CASSLKVGPADTQYF
>TRBJ2-2|-|-|TRBV7-3
TGTGCCAGCAGCTCCCAAAGCGCCGCGAACACCGGGGAGCTGTTTTTT
CASSSQSAANTGELFF
>TRBJ2-3|-|TRBD2|TRBV10-3
TGTGCCATCAGTTCCCGGGGGGGCCCCTCGACAGATACGCAGTATTTT
CAISSRGGPSTDTQYF
>TRBJ1-1|medium-sized|-|TRBV5-4
TGTGCCAGCAGGGCCACGGGGAACACTGAAGCTTTCTTT
CASRATGNTEAFF
>TRBJ1-6|-|TRBD1|TRBV27
TGTGCCAGCAGCTCATCCGGGACAGACATGGATTCACCCCTCCACTTT
CASSSSGTDMDSPLHF
>TRBJ1-2|-|-|TRBV7-2
TGTGCCAGCAGCTTAGACGCAGGGTTGGCCTATGGCTACACCTTC
CASSLDAGLAYGYTF
>TRBJ2-7|once|TRBD1|TRBV5-4
TGTGCCAGCAGCTGGACAGGGGAAATGCACGAGCAGTACTTC
CASSWTGEMHEQYF
>TRBJ1-2|-|TRBD1|TRBV18
TGTGCCAGCTCACCAGACAGGGCCCCCTACACCTTC
CASSPDRAPYTF
>TRBJ2-6|-|TRBD2|TRBV27
TGTGCCAGCAAGGAACTAGCGGGGGCCCTCACTCCGTCTGGGGCCAACGTCCTGACTTTC
CASKELAGALTPSGANVLTF
>TRBJ2-5|-|-|TRBV5-1
TGCGCCAGCAGCTTTTTCGGGGTTAGGGAGACCCAGTACTTC
CASSFFGVRETQYF
>TRBJ2-3|-|TRBD2|TRBV5-8
TGTGCCAGCAGCGCGGGGGGGCTAATGGGCACAGATACGCAGTATTTT
CASSAGGLMGTDTQYF
>TRBJ1-2|-|-|TRBV5-4
TGTGCCAGCAGCTTGGAGGAAGCAGGAACCTATGGCTACACCTTC
CASSLEEAGTYGYTF
>TRBJ2-7|-|-|TRBV7-8
TGTGCCAGCAGCTTAGGGTTAGCTTACGGCGGGGAAAAGCAGTACTTC
CASSLGLAYGGEKQYF
>TRBJ1-4|-|-|TRBV2
TGTGCCAGCACCGGACAGCATAATGAAAAACTGTTTTTT
CASTGQHNEKLFF
>TRBJ2-3|-|-|TRBV2
TGTGCCAGCAGTGACCTAGATACGCAGTATTTT
CASSDLDTQYF
>TRBJ2-7|-|-|TRBV7-3
TGTGCCAGCAGCTTAACCACAGCGGGTATCTACGAGCAGTACTTC
CASSLTTAGIYEQYF
>TRBJ2-7|-|-|TRBV11-2
TGTGCCAGCAGCTTAGGATCCAGGGGTTCGGACGAGCAGTACTTC
CASSLGSRGSDEQYF
>TRBJ2-7|-|-|TRBV7-2
TGTGCCAGCAGCTTATTGACCGCCCTAGGGGCGGAGCAGTACTTC
CASSLLTALGAEQYF
>TRBJ1-1|-|-|TRBV29-1
TGCAGCGTTGGTAGGGGAAGGGAGAACACTGAAGCTTTCTTT
CSVGRGRENTEAFF
>TRBJ1-2|once|-|TRBV19
TGTGCCAGTACCACCCCCAGGGAGGGTCTTGACTACACCTTC
CASTTPREGLDYTF
>TRBJ1-1|few|TRBD1|TRBV28
TGTGCCAGCAGTTCGACAGGGATCAACACTGAAGCTTTCTTT
CASSSTGINTEAFF
>TRBJ1-2|-|-|TRBV11-2
TGTGCCAGCAGCCGAAACTCATATGGCTACACCTTC
CASSRNSYGYTF
>TRBJ2-1|-|TRBD1|TRBV27
TGTGCCAGCAGTTTATACCCGACAGGGGCCGACAATGAGCAGTTCTTC
CASSLYPTGADNEQFF
>TRBJ2-7|once|TRBD1|TRBV12-5
TGTGCTAGTGGTTTGGACAGGGGCTACGAGCAGTACTTC
CASGLDRGYEQYF
>TRBJ1-5|-|-|TRBV27
TGTGCCAGCAGAATCATAGGTAGGGGTAGTCAGCCCCAGCATTTT
CASRIIGRGSQPQHF
>TRBJ2-2|-|-|TRBV7-2
TGTGCCAGCAGCTCCCTAGCTTACACCGGGGAGCTGTTTTTT
CASSSLAYTGELFF
>TRBJ1-3|-|TRBD1|TRBV5-4
TGTGCCAGCAGCCGGGGACAGGGGGGTAGAAACACCATATATTTT
CASSRGQGGRNTIYF
>TRBJ1-4|-|TRBD1|TRBV7-2
TGTGCCAGCAGCTTAGTAGGGGGCGCGGAAAAACTGTTTTTT
CASSLVGGAEKLFF
>TRBJ1-1|-|-|TRBV4-1
TGCGCCAGCAAGCTTATAGGGAGTGGCACTGAAGCTTTCTTT
CASKLIGSGTEAFF
>TRBJ1-1|-|TRBD1|TRBV27
TGTGCCAGCAGTGCATACAGGGGAATGAACACTGAAGCTTTCTTT
CASSAYRGMNTEAFF
>TRBJ2-2|-|TRBD2|TRBV7-9
TGTGCCAGCAGCTCGGGAGGCCCGGGGCGCAGCACCGGGGAGCTGTTTTTT
CASSSGGPGRSTGELFF
>TRBJ2-7|-|TRBD2|TRBV2
TGTGCCAGCAGTGGCCCGGGGGGGGGATCCTACGAGCAGTACTTC
CASSGPGGGSYEQYF
>TRBJ1-2|-|-|TRBV19
TGTGCCAGTAGTATAGATTTTTGGACGGGATTGGGAGGCTACACCTTC
CASSIDFWTGLGGYTF
>TRBJ1-3|-|-|TRBV10-3
TGTGCCATCAGTGCGAAGGGACATTCCCTTCTCTCTGGAAACACCATATATTTT
CAISAKGHSLLSGNTIYF
>TRBJ1-2|-|TRBD1|TRBV29-1
TGCAGCGTAGGGACAGGGGCTGGCTACACCTTC
CSVGTGAGYTF
>TRBJ2-3|-|TRBD2|TRBV5-4
TGTGCCAGCAGCTTTACTAGCGGCACAGATACGCAGTATTTT
CASSFTSGTDTQYF
>TRBJ1-5|-|-|TRBV21-1
TGTGCCAGCAGCAACCAGGGACAGGGGGCGAGCAGCAATCAGCCCCAGCATTTT
CASSNQGQGASSNQPQHF
>TRBJ1-2|-|-|TRBV28
TGTGCCAGCAGTTTTGGCTGGAGCTATGGCTACACCTTC
CASSFGWSYGYTF
>TRBJ1-3|-|-|TRBV7-2
TGTGCCAGCGCGCCCAGGGCAGTCTCTGGAAACACCATATATTTT
CASAPRAVSGNTIYF
>TRBJ1-5|-|-|TRBV6-6
TGTGCCAGCAGCCCCTGGGGAGAGAGCAATCAGCCCCAGCATTTT
CASSPWGESNQPQHF
>TRBJ1-2|-|TRBD1|TRBV18
TGTGCCAGCTCACCAGGGACAGGGGAGTATGGCTACACCTTC
CASSPGTGEYGYTF
>TRBJ1-5|-|-|TRBV21-1
TGTGCCAGCAGCAAAGAACGGAGGGCACAGGATCGCCCGGATCCGAGCAATCAGCCCCAGCATTTT
CASSKERRAQDRPDPSNQPQHF
>TRBJ2-2|-|-|TRBV15
TGTGCCACCAGCAGAGATAGGACGGCAGGGGCGATCGGGGAGCTGTTTTTT
CATSRDRTAGAIGELFF
>TRBJ2-7|-|-|TRBV28
TGTGCCAGCAGTTTTCGGGCTCAGGGGCCCTACGAGCAGTACTTC
CASSFRAQGPYEQYF
>TRBJ2-7|-|TRBD2|TRBV28
TGTGCCAGCGCGCGTTCAGAAAGCGGGGGCCTTTTCTACGAGCAGTACTTC
CASARSESGGLFYEQYF
>TRBJ1-4|-|-|TRBV19
TGTGCCAGTAGTGCCAGACAGGCGGATAATGAAAAACTGTTTTTT
CASSARQADNEKLFF
>TRBJ2-7|-|TRBD1|TRBV4-3
TGCGCCAGCAGCCAAGTTTGGGGACAGGGGGCGCGGTACGAGCAGTACTTC
CASSQVWGQGARYEQYF
>TRBJ1-2|-|-|TRBV10-3
TGTGCCATCAGTGAGGGGGGGGGAGACTATGGCTACACCTTC
CAISEGGGDYGYTF
>TRBJ2-6|-|-|TRBV7-3
TGTGCCAGCAGGCGCCGAGGGGGGGCCGCATCCTCTGGGGCCAACGTCCTGACTTTC
CASRRRGGAASSGANVLTF
>TRBJ2-3|-|TRBD1|TRBV19
TGTGCCAGTGAGAAGGGGACAGGGTCAGATACGCAGTATTTT
CASEKGTGSDTQYF
>TRBJ2-6|-|-|TRBV5-1
TGCGCCAGCAGCACCGACGGGAGCTCTGGGGCCAACGTCCTGACTTTC
CASSTDGSSGANVLTF
>TRBJ1-2|-|-|TRBV7-9
TGTGCCAGCAGCTCCCCCTACAGGGAGCCCTATGGCTACACCTTC
CASSSPYREPYGYTF
>TRBJ2-1|-|TRBD2|TRBV15
TGTGCCACCAGCAGAGGTCTAGCGGGAGGCGAGCAGTTCTTC
CATSRGLAGGEQFF
>TRBJ1-5|-|-|TRBV27
TGTGCCAGCAGTTTATATGGCGGGCCCCAGCATTTT
CASSLYGGPQHF
>TRBJ2-1|-|-|TRBV19
TGTGCCAGTAGTCCAGTATCGACTCACTCCTACAATGAGCAGTTCTTC
CASSPVSTHSYNEQFF
>TRBJ2-3|-|-|TRBV6-6
TGTGCCAGTTTTATGGCTAGCACAGATACGCAGTATTTT
CASFMASTDTQYF